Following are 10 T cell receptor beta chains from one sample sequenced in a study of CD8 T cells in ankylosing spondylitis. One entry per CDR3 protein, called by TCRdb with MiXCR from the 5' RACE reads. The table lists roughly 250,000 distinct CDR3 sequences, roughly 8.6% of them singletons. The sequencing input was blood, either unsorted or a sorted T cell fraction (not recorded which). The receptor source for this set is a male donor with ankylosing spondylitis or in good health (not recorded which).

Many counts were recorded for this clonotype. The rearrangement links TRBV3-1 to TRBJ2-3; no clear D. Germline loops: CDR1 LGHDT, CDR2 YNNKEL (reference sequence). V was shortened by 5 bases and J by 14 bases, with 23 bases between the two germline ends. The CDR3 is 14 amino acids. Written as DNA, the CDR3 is TGTGCCAGCAGCTCTCCCATCGCCCTGACCGTCCGGTATTTT. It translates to CASSSPIALTVRYF.

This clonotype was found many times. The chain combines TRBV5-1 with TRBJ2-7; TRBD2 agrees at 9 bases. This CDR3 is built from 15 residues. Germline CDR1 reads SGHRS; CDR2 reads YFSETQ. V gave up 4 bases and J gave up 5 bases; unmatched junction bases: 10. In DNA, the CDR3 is TGCGCCAGCAGCCGACCCGGGACTAGCAGGCACGAGCAGTACTTC. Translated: CASSRPGTSRHEQYF.

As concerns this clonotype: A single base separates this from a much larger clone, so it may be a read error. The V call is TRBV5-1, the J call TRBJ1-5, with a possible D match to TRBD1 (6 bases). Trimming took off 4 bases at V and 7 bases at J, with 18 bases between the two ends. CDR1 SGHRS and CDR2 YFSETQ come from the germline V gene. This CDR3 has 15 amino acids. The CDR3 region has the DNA TGCGCCAGCAGCGATGGACAGTCCGGGGAACAGCCCCAGCATTTT. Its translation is CASSDGQSGEQPQHF. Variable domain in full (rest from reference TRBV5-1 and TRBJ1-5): KAGVTQTPRYLIKTRGQQVTLSCSPISGHRSVSWYQQTPGQGLQFLFEYFSETQRNKGNFPGRFSGRQFSNSRSEMNVSTLELGDSALYLCASSDGQSGEQPQHFGDGTRLSIL.

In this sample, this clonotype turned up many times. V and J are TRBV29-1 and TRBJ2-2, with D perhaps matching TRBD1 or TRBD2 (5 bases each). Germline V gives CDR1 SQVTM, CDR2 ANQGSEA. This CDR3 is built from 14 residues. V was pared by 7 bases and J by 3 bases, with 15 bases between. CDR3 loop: CSAQPGTDTGELFF. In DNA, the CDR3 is TGCAGCGCGCAACCAGGGACCGACACCGGGGAGCTGTTTTTT.

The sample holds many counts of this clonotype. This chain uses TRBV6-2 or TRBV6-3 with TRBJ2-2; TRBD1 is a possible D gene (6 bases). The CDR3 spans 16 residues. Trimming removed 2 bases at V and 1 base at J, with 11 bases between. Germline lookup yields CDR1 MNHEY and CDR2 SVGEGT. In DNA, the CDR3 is TGTGCCAGCAGTTACGTTTTGGGACAGAACACCGGGGAGCTGTTTTTT. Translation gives CASSYVLGQNTGELFF.

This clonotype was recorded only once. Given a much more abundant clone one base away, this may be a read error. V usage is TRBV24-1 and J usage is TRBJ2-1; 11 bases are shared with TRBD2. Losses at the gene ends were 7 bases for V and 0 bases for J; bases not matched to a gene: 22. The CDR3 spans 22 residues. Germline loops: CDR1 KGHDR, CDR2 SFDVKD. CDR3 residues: CATRDPNAGTSGLQSSYNEQFF. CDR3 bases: TGTGCCACCAGAGATCCAAATGCCGGGACTAGCGGACTTCAGAGCTCCTACAATGAGCAGTTCTTC.

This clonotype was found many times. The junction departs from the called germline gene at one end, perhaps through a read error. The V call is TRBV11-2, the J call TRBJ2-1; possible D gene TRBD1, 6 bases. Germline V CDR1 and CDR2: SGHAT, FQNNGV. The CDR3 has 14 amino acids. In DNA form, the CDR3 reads TGTGCCAGCAGCTTAGTAGGGGGATACAGTGAGCAGTTCTTC. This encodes CASSLVGGYSEQFF.

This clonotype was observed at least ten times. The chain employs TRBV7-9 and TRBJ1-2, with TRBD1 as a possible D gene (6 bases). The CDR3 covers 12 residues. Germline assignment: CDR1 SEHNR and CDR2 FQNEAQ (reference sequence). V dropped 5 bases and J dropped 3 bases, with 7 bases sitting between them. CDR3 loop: CASSPGDYGYTF. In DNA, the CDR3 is TGTGCCAGCAGCCCAGGGGACTATGGCTACACCTTC.

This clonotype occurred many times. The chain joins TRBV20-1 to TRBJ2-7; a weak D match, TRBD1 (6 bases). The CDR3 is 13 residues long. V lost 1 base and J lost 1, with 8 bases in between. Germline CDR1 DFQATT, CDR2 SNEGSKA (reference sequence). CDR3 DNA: TGCAGTGCTAGAGTGGGGGCGTCCTACGAGCAGTACTTC. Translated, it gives CSARVGASYEQYF.

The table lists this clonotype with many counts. CDR3 in amino acids: CASTGGLVAKNIQYF. The CDR3 DNA reads TGTGCCAGCACCGGAGGGTTGGTAGCCAAAAACATTCAGTACTTC. This chain uses TRBV25-1 with TRBJ2-4; D might be TRBD2 (6 bases). Trimming left V 7 bases short and J 0 bases short, with 13 bases between. The CDR3 is made up of 15 amino acids. Germline-derived CDR1 and CDR2 are MGHDK and SYGVNS.